This T cell receptor (beta chain) was identified in a study of blood T cell repertoires in COVID-19. Study context: COVID-19 samples collected from the United States, Italy and Spain covered acute and convalescent phases. PBMCs, B-cell-depleted T cells, or T cells were the source of the cDNA or gDNA that made up the material.

Germline V lookup: CDR1 SEHNR, CDR2 FQNEAQ (reference sequence). V dropped 4 bases and J dropped 3 bases, with 25 bases sitting between them. The CDR3 has 19 amino acids. Authors' methods: Reference gene primer amplification in the assay estimated nucleated cell counts. Clones were sequenced by immunoSEQ multiplex PCR, and TCRdb holds only the in-frame ones, with some missing. V and J calls plus clone size are reproduced from that table; the DNA served to infer D and trimming. The top ten clones hold roughly 8% of a sample with hundreds of thousands of clones, about 89% of them seen once. Source material: peripheral blood. The chain carries TRBV7-9 and TRBJ1-3; unclear D gene. This TCR came from a woman aged 45-59 years who had recovered from COVID-19. CDR3 residues: CASSSPYSTLESLGNTIYF. As DNA, the CDR3 is TGTGCCAGCAGCTCACCATACTCCACCCTGGAGTCTCTTGGAAACACCATATATTTT.